The T cell receptor (beta chain) under discussion was sequenced for a study of blood T cell repertoires in COVID-19. Background on the study: Material from acute and convalescent COVID-19 was sourced from the United States, Italy and Spain.

V lost 6 bases, J lost 3 bases, and 2 bases stayed unmatched. The CDR3 length is 13 residues. The germline V gene encodes CDR1 MNHEY and CDR2 SMNVEV (reference sequence). Original analysis: Scientists estimated how many nucleated cells there were by amplifying reference gene primers. Here immunoSEQ multiplex PCR was the method, and the copy in TCRdb shows in-frame clones only, minus some. The DNA gave D and trimming, while V, J and clone size come from that table. The repertoire holds under 85,000 clones, with 84% as singletons. Sequencing was done on a sample of peripheral blood. The sequence came from a man between 50 and 59 years old with acute or convalescent COVID-19. V usage is TRBV27 and J usage is TRBJ1-2; 9 nucleotides align to TRBD1. The CDR3 coding sequence is TGTGCCAGCAGCCGACAGGGGGACTATGGCTACACCTTC. This gives the protein CASSRQGDYGYTF.